This T cell receptor (beta chain) was identified in a study of blood T cell repertoires in COVID-19 (dated by TCRdb to 2018 to 2021). Regarding the research as a whole: Collaborator samples came from the United States, Italy and Spain and covered acute and convalescent phases of COVID-19. The material from the prospective study consisted of cDNA or gDNA derived from T cells, B-cell-depleted T cells, or PBMCs. Deeply sampled blood TCRbeta repertoires from subjects exposed to, actively infected with, or recovered from COVID-19 were included in the dataset. The repertoires were released in a freely available public database intended as a resource for research on the immune response to SARS-CoV-2. The samples were drawn from the first 160 participants of the ongoing ImmuneRACE study and from under 1,500 subjects provided by 6 global collaborators. Sample metadata almost always included a de-identified subject ID, COVID-19 status, age in years and sex. Where available, HLA class I and class II types were taken from metadata supplied by the sample provider and were not determined by assay-based typing.

This clone was seen a few times. No antigen is known for it. Per-base qualities were not stored, and no clone one base away is much larger. For CDR1 and CDR2, the germline V gene (reference sequence) lists SEHNR and FQNEAQ. Relative to germline, V is missing 2 bases and J is missing 5 bases, with 11 bases of the junction outside any gene match. There are 17 amino acids in the CDR3, from cysteine to phenylalanine inclusive. Only the CDR3 DNA is retained, 51 bases long and in frame from the first base. TCRbeta CDR3 regions were amplified from genomic DNA by means of the immunoSEQ Assay, a bias-controlled multiplex PCR. As for how the authors treated the data: Nucleated cell counts per sample were estimated from amplification of reference gene primers within the assay. To quantify the absolute abundance of each unique TCRbeta CDR3 rearrangement, sequence reads were collapsed and filtered. For each sample, productive Simpson clonality was calculated by taking the square root of Simpson's diversity index across productive rearrangements. In its TCRdb copy, this immuneACCESS table keeps in-frame sequences only and misses some clones. Where compared with another copy, unresolved V genes explain less than half of these, and the others have no known cause. The V and J calls and clone size are taken from that table; D and trimming were inferred from the DNA. Counted in this sample were around 68,000 clones; 85% to 90% of them appeared once. The ten largest clones capture roughly 2.6% of the sample.

General study outcomes and caveats: How much clinical and demographic metadata was included differed by source and by participant, and the metadata was provided uncurated.

Whole blood was collected in K2EDTA tubes by collaborating institutions according to the institutions' own protocols. For TCRbeta analysis, collaborators shipped samples in one of three forms: frozen whole blood, isolated PBMCs, or DNA extracted from either of those sample types. The sequence is built from TRBV7-9 and TRBJ2-2; TRBD1 matches 7 bases in the middle. Sequencing input: peripheral blood. The TCR was taken from a man in his fifties or sixties with acute or convalescent COVID-19. Read as DNA, the sequence is TGTGCCAGCAGCTTATCGCTGACAGGGCCAGATACCGGGGAGCTGTTTTTT. Its amino acids are CASSLSLTGPDTGELFF.